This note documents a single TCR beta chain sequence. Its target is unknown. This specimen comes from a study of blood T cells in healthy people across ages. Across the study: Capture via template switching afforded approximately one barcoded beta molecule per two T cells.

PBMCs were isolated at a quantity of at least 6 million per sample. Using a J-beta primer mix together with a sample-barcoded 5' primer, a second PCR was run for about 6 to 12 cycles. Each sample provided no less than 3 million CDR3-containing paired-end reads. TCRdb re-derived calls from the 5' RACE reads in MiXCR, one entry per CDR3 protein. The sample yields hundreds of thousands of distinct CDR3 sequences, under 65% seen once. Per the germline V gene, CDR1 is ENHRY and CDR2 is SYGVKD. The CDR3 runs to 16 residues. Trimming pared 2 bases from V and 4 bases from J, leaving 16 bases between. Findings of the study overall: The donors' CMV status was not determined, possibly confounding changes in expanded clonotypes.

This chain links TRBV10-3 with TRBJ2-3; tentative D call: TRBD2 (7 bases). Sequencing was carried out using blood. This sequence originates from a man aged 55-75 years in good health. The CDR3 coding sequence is TGTGCCATCAGTGAGGGGATCGGAGGGGGGGCAGATACGCAGTATTTT. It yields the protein CAISEGIGGGADTQYF.